Following are 32 T cell receptor beta chains from one sample sequenced in a study of T cells in women clearing cervical HPV infection. The data were produced by immunoSEQ multiplex PCR, yet TCRdb's version contains in-frame clones alone and is incomplete. The sample's table shows 45,000 to 55,000 clones. Sequences were obtained from blood buffy coat. The source is a woman aged 18 to 75 with a cervical HPV16 infection that either progressed to CIN3+ or cleared (not recorded which).

In regard to this clone: The read falls 3 residues short of the CDR3 end, and the missing part is taken from the germline J gene. The V call is TRBV6-1, the J call TRBJ2-5, with 11 bases identical to TRBD2. Germline loops: CDR1 MNHNS, CDR2 SASEGT. Losses at the gene ends were 4 bases for V and 7 bases for J; bases not matched to a gene: 5. The CDR3 loop spans 14 amino acids. The CDR3 protein is CASSAGTSGGTQYF. The sequenced part of the CDR3 DNA is TGTGCCAGCAGTGCCGGGACTAGCGGTGGGACC.

A note on this clone: From the germline J gene comes the end of the CDR3, since the read stops 3 residues before it. The chain carries TRBV7-9 and TRBJ1-2, with D possibly matching TRBD1 (5 bases). Germline assignment: CDR1 SEHNR and CDR2 FQNEAQ (reference sequence). The CDR3 spans 12 residues. The part of the CDR3 DNA that was read is TGTGCCAGCGCGGGGGTTATCAATGAC. Encoded protein: CASAGVIND. The full CDR3 protein reads CASAGVINDYTF.

As regards this clone: The CDR3 end falls 3 residues outside the read, so it is completed with the germline J gene. V usage is TRBV7-9 and J usage is TRBJ2-3, with a weak D call TRBD1 (5 bases). This CDR3 is 15 amino acids long. CDR1 is SEHNR, CDR2 FQNEAQ, per germline (reference sequence). The CDR3 DNA, read in part, is TGTGCCAGCCGCCGCCCACAGGACCCCCAAGAGACG. Protein sequence: CASRRPQDPQET. The complete CDR3 protein is CASRRPQDPQETQYF.

Comment on this clone: The read terminates 3 residues before the CDR3 end, so the remaining end is supplied by the germline J gene. The chain couples TRBV20-1 to TRBJ1-5, with a weak D call TRBD1 (5 bases). Trimming removed 7 bases at V and 0 bases at J, with 13 bases between. Germline CDR1 DFQATT, CDR2 SNEGSKA (reference sequence). The CDR3 extends over 14 amino acids. CDR3 DNA, as far as it was read: TGCAGTGGGGAAGACAGAAATAGCAATCAGCCC. Protein product: CSGEDRNSNQP. The full CDR3 protein is CSGEDRNSNQPQHF.

As for this clone: The read finishes 3 residues shy of the CDR3 end, and the germline J gene is used to complete it. The J gene is TRBJ2-3, the V gene TRBV6-1; 8 bases are shared with TRBD2. This CDR3 spans 15 amino acids. Trimming removed 2 bases from V and 1 base from J; junction bases left unmatched: 2. Germline CDR1 and CDR2: MNHNS and SASEGT. CDR3 DNA, as far as it was read: TGTGCCAGCAGTGAATTGCGGGGGGGCACAGATACG. Protein: CASSELRGGTDT. The entire CDR3 protein reads CASSELRGGTDTQYF.

In the case of this clone: The sequence runs out 3 residues before the end of the CDR3; the remainder is reconstructed from the germline J gene. The chain carries TRBV7-9 and TRBJ2-1; maybe TRBD2 (5 bases). This CDR3 spans 14 amino acids. Trimming took off 4 bases at V and 7 bases at J, with 14 bases between the two ends. Germline CDR1 is SEHNR and CDR2 is FQNEAQ (reference sequence). CDR3 bases read: TGTGCCAGCAGCTCAGCCACTAGTAGGAATGAG. Translation: CASSSATSRNE. In full, the CDR3 reads CASSSATSRNEQFF.

As for this clone: The CDR3 end falls 3 residues outside the read, so it is completed with the germline J gene. The rearrangement uses TRBV5-6 and TRBJ2-7, with TRBD1 matching over 10 bases. The ends lost 5 bases at V and 4 bases at J; junction bases unmatched: 3. The CDR3 covers 13 residues. Germline CDR1 is SGHDT and CDR2 is YYEEEE. CDR3 sequence: CASSSGQGYEQYF. Partial CDR3 DNA: TGTGCCAGCAGTTCGGGACAGGGGTACGAG.

For this clone: The DNA ends 3 residues before the CDR3 does, and the rest of the CDR3 is filled in from the germline J gene. The gene calls are TRBV15 and TRBJ2-3; D remains unclear. Trimming removed 0 bases from V and 4 bases from J, with 8 bases in between. CDR1 is LNHNV and CDR2 is YYDKDF in the germline V gene (reference sequence). The CDR3 covers 14 residues. The CDR3 DNA, read in part, is TGTGCCACCAGCAGAGATAGTGCGGCAGATACG. Its protein is CATSRDSAADT. The whole CDR3 is CATSRDSAADTQYF.

Worth noting for this clone: The read is 3 residues too short to cover the CDR3 end, so that end is filled in from the germline J gene. The chain uses TRBV19 and TRBJ1-2, with a tentative D call TRBD1 (6 bases). Germline assignment: CDR1 LNHDA and CDR2 SQIVND (reference sequence). The CDR3 covers 16 residues. The ends were cut back, 3 bases at V and 2 bases at J, with 16 bases in the middle. The covered CDR3 bases are TGTGCCAGTAGTATGGGGATCTCGGGACACAACTATGGC. It yields the protein CASSMGISGHNYG. The complete CDR3 sequence is CASSMGISGHNYGYTF.

Of note for this clone: Read sequence stops 3 residues before the CDR3 end, and the germline J gene provides the missing end. The chain combines TRBV7-2 with TRBJ2-2; D gene unclear. The CDR3 has 14 residues. Trimming left V 2 bases short and J 2 bases short, with 6 bases between. The germline gives CDR1 SGHTA, CDR2 FQGNSA. The CDR3 loop reads CASSLSPNTGELFF. The CDR3 bases that were read are TGTGCCAGCAGCTTAAGCCCAAACACCGGGGAG. Looking up the rest from reference TRBV7-2 and TRBJ2-2 gives the full variable domain: GAGVSQSPSNKVTEKGKDVELRCDPISGHTALYWYRQSLGQGLEFLIYFQGNSAPDKSGLPSDRFSAERTGGSVSTLTIQRTQQEDSAVYLCASSLSPNTGELFFGEGSRLTVL.

The CDR3 reads CSARGTGGVHGWDNEQFF. The part of the CDR3 DNA that was read is TGCAGTGCTAGGGGGACAGGGGGGGTTCACGGATGGGACAATGAG. The chain links TRBV20-1 to TRBJ2-1, with TRBD1 matching 11 bases. The CDR3 end falls 3 residues outside the read, so it is completed with the germline J gene. Per germline, CDR1 DFQATT and CDR2 SNEGSKA (reference sequence). The CDR3 is 18 amino acids. Losses at the gene ends were 3 bases for V and 5 bases for J; bases not matched to a gene: 15.

For this clone: The DNA ends 3 residues before the CDR3 does, and the rest of the CDR3 is filled in from the germline J gene. The chain combines TRBV7-6 with TRBJ1-6; perhaps TRBD1 as D (6 bases). Per germline, CDR1 SGHVS and CDR2 FNYEAQ. The CDR3 has 15 residues. Trimming stripped 5 bases from V and 5 bases from J, with 13 bases between. The CDR3 sequence is CASSHREGDNSPLHF. The sequenced CDR3 bases are TGTGCCAGCAGCCACAGGGAAGGAGATAATTCACCC.

About this clone itself: The sequenced fragment ends 3 residues before the CDR3 boundary, so the rest is inferred from the germline J gene. The chain recombines TRBV7-9 with TRBJ2-7; possible D gene TRBD2, 7 bases. Germline V lookup: CDR1 SEHNR, CDR2 FQNEAQ (reference sequence). V was trimmed by 5 bases and J by 6 bases, leaving 20 bases between them. This CDR3 is 15 amino acids long. The CDR3 is CASSPRGGAVREQYF. CDR3 DNA, as far as it was read: TGTGCCAGCAGCCCACGTGGGGGGGCGGTTCGCGAG. The complete variable domain, with remaining parts taken from reference TRBV7-9 and TRBJ2-7, reads DTGVSQNPRHKITKRGQNVTFRCDPISEHNRLYWYRQTLGQGPEFLTYFQNEAQLEKSRLLSDRFSAERPKGSFSTLEIQRTEQGDSAMYLCASSPRGGAVREQYFGPGTRLTVT.

About this clone itself: The read finishes 3 residues shy of the CDR3 end, and the germline J gene is used to complete it. The gene calls are TRBV20-1 and TRBJ1-6; TRBD1 matches at 7 bases. This CDR3 spans 16 amino acids. Germline CDR1 DFQATT, CDR2 SNEGSKA (reference sequence). V lost 1 base to trimming and J lost 3 bases; unmatched junction nucleotides: 6. CDR3 bases read: TGCAGTGCTAGAGGTGAGGGGGCCCTCTATAATTCACCC. Residues: CSARGEGALYNSP. The entire CDR3 protein is CSARGEGALYNSPLHF.

Turning to this clone: The CDR3 is cut off 3 residues early in the read; its end comes from the germline J gene. This chain connects TRBV29-1 to TRBJ1-1; possibly TRBD1 for D (5 bases). V dropped 8 bases and J dropped 2 bases, with 15 bases sitting between them. CDR3 length: 13 residues. Germline V gene data show CDR1 as SQVTM and CDR2 as ANQGSEA. CDR3 DNA (partial): TGCAGCTCCCCTGGGGGACTTAACACTGAA. Translated, it gives CSSPGGLNTE. The complete CDR3 reads CSSPGGLNTEAFF.

With respect to this clone: From the germline J gene comes the end of the CDR3, since the read stops 3 residues before it. The V gene is TRBV18, the J gene TRBJ1-2; D is possibly TRBD1 (6 bases). Germline V gene sequence: CDR1 KGHSH, CDR2 LQKENI. The CDR3 has 14 residues. CDR3 residues: CASSPGVGDNDYTF. The DNA read from the CDR3 is TGTGCCAGCTCACCAGGGGTAGGGGACAATGAC.

CDR3 DNA (partial): TGCAGTGCTAGAGATGGCAGGGCCAACACTGAA. This translates into CSARDGRANTE. The whole CDR3 protein is CSARDGRANTEAFF. The V gene is TRBV20-1, the J gene TRBJ1-1; maybe TRBD1 (5 bases). From the germline J gene comes the end of the CDR3, since the read stops 3 residues before it. Deletions cut 0 bases from V and 2 bases from J, with 10 bases between. The CDR3 consists of 14 residues. CDR1 DFQATT and CDR2 SNEGSKA come from the germline V gene (reference sequence).

As to this clone: The read halts 3 residues ahead of the CDR3 end, with the missing end drawn from the germline J gene. The V and J genes are TRBV19 and TRBJ2-2, with a tentative D call TRBD2 (5 bases). The CDR3 length is 13 residues. Germline CDR1 reads LNHDA; CDR2 reads SQIVND (reference sequence). The CDR3 sequence: CASSNAGDSPLFF. The CDR3 DNA, read in part, is TGTGCCAGTAGTAATGCGGGCGATTCACCG.

Turning to this clone: Read coverage stops 3 residues before the CDR3 terminus; the germline J gene supplies the remainder. This sequence joins TRBV7-9 and TRBJ2-5; 7 bases align to TRBD1. CDR1 is SEHNR and CDR2 is FQNEAQ in the germline V gene (reference sequence). The CDR3 has 14 residues. V was pared by 4 bases and J by 7 bases, with 9 bases of the junction left unmatched. The CDR3 sequence: CASSSYRGPRTQYF. Partial CDR3 DNA: TGTGCCAGCAGCTCATACAGGGGTCCGAGGACC. Filled out from reference TRBV7-9 and TRBJ2-5, the complete variable domain reads DTGVSQNPRHKITKRGQNVTFRCDPISEHNRLYWYRQTLGQGPEFLTYFQNEAQLEKSRLLSDRFSAERPKGSFSTLEIQRTEQGDSAMYLCASSSYRGPRTQYFGPGTRLLVL.

For this clone: Read sequence stops 3 residues before the CDR3 end, and the germline J gene provides the missing end. V gene TRBV6-1 combines with J gene TRBJ2-1; 9 nucleotides line up with TRBD1. The V segment lost 2 bases and the J segment 7 bases; nucleotides outside the gene matches: 15. Germline values: CDR1 MNHNS, CDR2 SASEGT. The CDR3 has 18 amino acids. The CDR3 bases that were read are TGTGCCAGCAGTGAAAAAAGGAGCGTGGACAGGGGCAGGAATGAG. Encoded protein: CASSEKRSVDRGRNE. The CDR3 in full is CASSEKRSVDRGRNEQFF.

For this clone: The read falls 3 residues short of the CDR3 end, and the missing part is taken from the germline J gene. The chain is built from TRBV19 and TRBJ2-4; the match to TRBD1 covers 8 bases. CDR3 length: 15 amino acids. From germline, CDR1 is LNHDA and CDR2 SQIVND (reference sequence). Incomplete CDR3 DNA: TGTGCCAGTAGTCTCGGACAGGGATTAGCGTATGGT. Its translation: CASSLGQGLAYG. The full-length CDR3 reads as CASSLGQGLAYGQYF.

Concerning this clone itself: The read ends 3 residues shy of where the CDR3 ends; the end is completed using the germline J gene. The V call is TRBV20-1, the J call TRBJ1-4; D perhaps matches TRBD1 (6 bases). The CDR3 is made up of 17 amino acids. Germline V gene lookup returns CDR1 DFQATT and CDR2 SNEGSKA (reference sequence). The CDR3 loop reads CSARRGGQGTGANVLFF. The CDR3 bases that were read are TGCAGTGCTAGAAGGGGGGGTCAGGGGACTGGGGCCAACGTA.

Comment on this clone: The CDR3 end falls 3 residues outside the read, so it is completed with the germline J gene. The chain couples TRBV20-1 to TRBJ1-2; tentatively, D is TRBD1 (5 bases). This CDR3 region has 13 residues. Germline loops: CDR1 DFQATT, CDR2 SNEGSKA (reference sequence). Trimming shortened V by 4 bases and J by 2 bases, and 11 bases separated the two germline ends. The CDR3 is CSANPTENYGYTF. CDR3 DNA, as far as it was read: TGCAGTGCTAACCCGACAGAGAACTATGGC.

About this clone itself: Read data end 3 residues before the CDR3 end; the end is taken from the germline J gene. The chain combines TRBV28 with TRBJ1-2; TRBD1 aligns across 8 bases. The CDR3 is 14 amino acids. V trimming: 6 bases; J trimming: 7 bases; junction bases outside the gene matches: 10. Germline V gene sequence: CDR1 MDHEN, CDR2 SYDVKM. CDR3 bases read: TGTGCCAGCAGGTCAGGGGGCGCGAAAAGTGGC. Translating it yields CASRSGGAKSG. From start to end, the CDR3 is CASRSGGAKSGYTF.

The CDR3 DNA, read in part, is TGTGCCAGCAGCCCTAATCTAGGACTAGCGGGTGGCACTGAG. It is translated as CASSPNLGLAGGTE. The full-length CDR3 reads as CASSPNLGLAGGTEQFF. The rearrangement joins TRBV7-7 to TRBJ2-1, with TRBD2 matching 11 bases. The read gets to within 3 residues of the CDR3 end, and the germline J gene fills in the rest. Germline V gene sequence: CDR1 SSHAT, CDR2 FNYEAQ (reference sequence). This CDR3 region has 17 residues. V was clipped by 5 bases and J by 9 bases; unmatched bases: 15.

In regard to this clone: The CDR3 is cut off 3 residues early in the read; its end comes from the germline J gene. The rearrangement joins TRBV10-2 to TRBJ2-5; 7 bases line up with TRBD2. CDR1 WSHSY and CDR2 SAAADI come from the germline V gene. CDR3 size: 15 residues. This chain's CDR3 is CASSEFARGGDTQYF. The DNA read from the CDR3 is TGCGCCAGCAGTGAGTTCGCCCGCGGGGGAGATACC.

About this clone itself: A read error may account for a junction end that differs from germline. The sequenced fragment ends 3 residues before the CDR3 boundary, so the rest is inferred from the germline J gene. This sample also contains other DNA sequences that code for the same CDR3. J is TRBJ1-3 and V is TRBV19; 7 bases line up with TRBD1. Germline assignment: CDR1 LNHDA and CDR2 SQIVND (reference sequence). The CDR3 is 17 amino acids. This CDR3 reads CASSIDSGGFSGNTIYF. Incomplete CDR3 DNA: TGTGCCAGTAGTATAGATTCAGGGGGGTTTTCTGGAAACACA.

Comments on this clone: The CDR3 is cut off 3 residues early in the read; its end comes from the germline J gene. The chain is built from TRBV19 and TRBJ2-2; 9 bases match TRBD1. Per the germline V gene, CDR1 is LNHDA and CDR2 is SQIVND (reference sequence). This CDR3 has 14 residues. The DNA read from the CDR3 is TGTGCCAGTAGTGCGGACAGGGGTAATGAAAAG. It yields the protein CASSADRGNEK. The whole CDR3 sequence reads CASSADRGNEKLFF. Using reference TRBV19 and TRBJ2-2 for the parts outside the CDR3, the full variable domain is DGGITQSPKYLFRKEGQNVTLSCEQNLNHDAMYWYRQDPGQGLRLIYYSQIVNDFQKGDIAEGYSVSREKKESFPLTVTSAQKNPTAFYLCASSADRGNEKLFFGEGSRLTVL.

Notes on this clone: The CDR3 end is not reached by the read, which stops 3 residues before it; the germline J gene fills it in. The rearrangement uses TRBV19 and TRBJ1-2; tentative D call: TRBD1 (5 bases). The CDR3 is made up of 15 amino acids. Germline V gene sequence: CDR1 LNHDA, CDR2 SQIVND (reference sequence). V was cut by 1 base and J by 0 bases, with 9 bases left in between. The sequenced part of the CDR3 DNA is TGTGCCAGTAGTATAGGGACACAAACTAACTATGGC. Amino acid sequence: CASSIGTQTNYG. The complete CDR3 sequence is CASSIGTQTNYGYTF.

Details on this clone: The read gets to within 3 residues of the CDR3 end, and the germline J gene fills in the rest. This sequence joins TRBV20-1 and TRBJ2-7; D is uncertain. V dropped 3 bases and J dropped 5 bases, with 14 bases sitting between them. This CDR3 has 13 amino acids. The germline V gene encodes CDR1 DFQATT and CDR2 SNEGSKA (reference sequence). CDR3 residues: CSASDSARHEQYF. The DNA read from the CDR3 is TGCAGTGCTAGCGACTCGGCCCGCCACGAG.

Points on this clone: Read coverage stops 3 residues before the CDR3 terminus; the germline J gene supplies the remainder. The rearrangement links TRBV9 to TRBJ2-3; 7 bases match TRBD2. Germline values: CDR1 SGDLS, CDR2 YYNGEE. Trimming at V came to 0 bases and at J to 4 bases, leaving 8 bases not matched to a gene. This CDR3 has 16 amino acids. CDR3 in amino acids: CASSVVPGGSADTQYF. CDR3 DNA, as far as it was read: TGTGCCAGCAGCGTAGTCCCGGGGGGAAGTGCAGATACG. Together with reference TRBV9 and TRBJ2-3, the CDR3 gives the full variable domain: DSGVTQTPKHLITATGQRVTLRCSPRSGDLSVYWYQQSLDQGLQFLIQYYNGEERAKGNILERFSAQQFPDLHSELNLSSLELGDSALYFCASSVVPGGSADTQYFGPGTRLTVL.

A note on this clone: The read terminates 3 residues ahead of where the CDR3 ends, so the germline J gene completes it. The J gene is TRBJ1-2, the V gene TRBV11-2, with a weak D call TRBD1 (6 bases). CDR3 length equals 12 residues. The V gene's germline CDR1 is SGHAT and CDR2 FQNNGV. Trimming removed 4 bases at V and 6 bases at J, with 9 bases between. The part of the CDR3 DNA that was read is TGTGCCAGCAGCTCGACAGGAGATGGC. Translated: CASSSTGDG. The entire CDR3 reads CASSSTGDGYTF.